The 5 T cell receptor beta chains given below trace back to one sample, sequenced in a study of CD8 T cells in Susac syndrome. The RNA, roughly 0.5 to 1 ug, was put through reverse transcription using random hexamers. MiXCR was run by TCRdb on the immunoSEQ multiplex PCR reads, yielding one entry per CDR3 protein. The table has 250,000 to 300,000 distinct CDR3 sequences, approximately 89% seen once. Source material: CD8+ T cells from PBMCs. The receptors derive from a human donor with multiple sclerosis.

This rearrangement joins TRBV4-2 to TRBJ2-7; 8 nucleotides align to TRBD1. The germline CDR1 and CDR2 sequences are LGHNA and YNFKEQ. The CDR3 length is 15 residues. V shed 0 bases and J 0 bases; nucleotides not matched to a gene: 1. The CDR3 bases are TGTGCCAGCAGCCAAGAAACAGGGGGCTCCTACGAGCAGTACTTC. Protein sequence: CASSQETGGSYEQYF.

CDR3 protein: CAWSGGISYEQYF. In DNA form, the CDR3 reads TGTGCCTGGAGTGGAGGGATATCCTACGAGCAGTACTTC. The gene calls are TRBV30 and TRBJ2-7; a weak D match, TRBD2 (5 bases). Germline-derived CDR1 and CDR2 are GTSNPN and SVGIG (reference sequence). This CDR3 has 13 residues. The germline V and J ends were trimmed by 1 base and 1 base, with 8 bases remaining between them.

The chain is built from TRBV5-6 and TRBJ1-1; unclear D gene. The CDR3 runs to 15 residues. Trimming took off 7 bases at V and 0 bases at J, with 16 bases between the two ends. Germline V gene sequence: CDR1 SGHDT, CDR2 YYEEEE. This chain's CDR3 is CASRSGWVMNTEAFF. As DNA, the CDR3 is TGTGCCAGCCGCTCCGGTTGGGTAATGAACACTGAAGCTTTCTTT.

This clonotype was recorded once. The chain couples TRBV7-8 to TRBJ1-5; D remains unclear. The CDR3 consists of 14 residues. Trimming removed 8 bases from V and 1 base from J, with 12 bases in between. CDR1 is SGHVS and CDR2 is FQNEAQ in the germline V gene. The CDR3 protein is CASGLGPSNQPQHF. CDR3 sequence (DNA): TGTGCCAGCGGGTTGGGTCCGAGCAATCAGCCCCAGCATTTT. The complete variable domain, with remaining parts taken from reference TRBV7-8 and TRBJ1-5, reads GAGVSQSPRYKVAKRGQDVALRCDPISGHVSLFWYQQALGQGPEFLTYFQNEAQLDKSGLPSDRFFAERPEGSVSTLKIQRTQQEDSAVYLCASGLGPSNQPQHFGDGTRLSIL.

V is TRBV29-1 and J is TRBJ2-7; a weak D match, TRBD2 (5 bases). Germline values: CDR1 SQVTM, CDR2 ANQGSEA. This CDR3 region has 13 residues. V was cut by 0 bases and J by 6 bases, with 12 bases left in between. This CDR3 reads CSVEDGGSVEQYF. DNA of the CDR3: TGCAGCGTTGAAGACGGAGGCTCGGTCGAGCAGTACTTC.